The rows below give T cell receptor beta chains drawn from one sample of a study of blood T cell repertoires in COVID-19. Here immunoSEQ multiplex PCR was the method, and the copy in TCRdb shows in-frame clones only, minus some. The sample consists of 40,000 to 45,000 clones, 75% to 90% of them appearing once. The sequencing sample was made of peripheral blood. These receptors were collected from a man in his fifties with active COVID-19. Both conserved end residues are part of each CDR3. The D gene is left open where the match is weak. Clone sizes are given selectively: once, few, many, or a class where the clone is expanded.

V	D	J	size	length	CDR3	DNA
TRBV7-2	NA	TRBJ2-3	NA	15	CASSLGGGASDTQYF	TGTGCCAGCAGCTTAGGTGGGGGCGCGTCAGATACGCAGTATTTT
TRBV7-6	TRBD2	TRBJ2-3	NA	16	CASSQRASGRAKRLYF	TGTGCCAGCAGCCAAAGGGCTAGCGGGAGGGCCAAACGGCTTTATTTT
TRBV2	TRBD1	TRBJ2-6	few	14	CASQDRVGANVLTF	TGTGCCAGCCAGGACAGGGTTGGGGCCAACGTCCTGACTTTC
TRBV7-9	NA	TRBJ1-1	NA	13	CASSTAGGVGAFF	TGTGCCAGCAGCACCGCTGGAGGGGTGGGTGCTTTCTTT
TRBV21-1	NA	TRBJ1-2	NA	12	CASSKRQVCYTF	TGTGCCAGCAGCAAGCGACAGGTCTGCTACACCTTC
TRBV27	NA	TRBJ2-5	NA	15	CASSFGGTAQETQYF	TGTGCCAGCAGTTTTGGGGGGACAGCGCAAGAGACCCAGTACTTC
TRBV18	NA	TRBJ2-5	NA	15	CASSPGSLGGETQYF	TGTGCCAGCTCACCAGGATCCCTAGGAGGAGAGACCCAGTACTTC
TRBV6-5	NA	TRBJ1-1	NA	14	CASLVPGTKERAFF	TGTGCCAGTCTAGTGCCCGGGACTAAAGAGAGGGCTTTCTTT
TRBV11-3	TRBD1	TRBJ2-4	NA	14	CASSLGQGGNIQYF	TGTGCCAGCAGCCTCGGACAGGGTGGAAACATTCAGTACTTC
TRBV7-2	TRBD2	TRBJ2-7	NA	15	CASSFSSGSLPEQYF	TGTGCCAGCAGCTTCTCTAGCGGAAGCCTCCCCGAGCAGTACTTC
TRBV7-6	NA	TRBJ2-7	NA	17	CASSLGGGEAGYYEQYF	TGTGCCAGCAGCTTAGGAGGGGGGGAAGCGGGGTACTACGAGCAGTACTTC
TRBV11-2	NA	TRBJ1-4	NA	12	CASSLDRTRLFF	TGTGCCAGCAGCTTAGATCGAACGAGACTGTTTTTT
TRBV7-6	NA	TRBJ2-1	NA	16	CASSQLTGSDGNEQFF	TGTGCCAGCAGCCAACTGACGGGATCCGACGGGAATGAGCAGTTCTTC
TRBV18	NA	TRBJ1-1	NA	14	CASSPQELNTEAFF	TGTGCCAGCTCACCACAGGAGCTGAACACTGAAGCTTTCTTT
TRBV28	TRBD1	TRBJ2-2	once	13	CAGRQGAIGELFF	TGTGCCGGGAGACAGGGGGCTATCGGGGAGCTGTTTTTT
TRBV19	NA	TRBJ1-1	NA	15	CASSIALTSTTEAFF	TGTGCCAGTAGTATCGCCCTGACAAGTACCACTGAAGCTTTCTTT
TRBV11-3	NA	TRBJ1-1	NA	14	CASSPRDLNTEAFF	TGTGCCAGCAGCCCTCGGGACTTGAACACTGAAGCTTTCTTT
TRBV7-2	NA	TRBJ2-7	NA	12	CASSPGGYEQYF	TGTGCCAGCAGCCCCGGAGGCTACGAGCAGTACTTC
TRBV27	TRBD1	TRBJ2-2	NA	16	CASSLVGTGGAGELFF	TGTGCCAGCAGTTTAGTCGGGACAGGGGGTGCCGGGGAGCTGTTTTTT
TRBV18	NA	TRBJ1-5	NA	14	CASSPGREDQPQHF	TGTGCCAGCTCACCTGGGCGGGAGGATCAGCCCCAGCATTTT
TRBV12-3/TRBV12-4	NA	TRBJ2-5	NA	12	CASSLLRETQYF	TGTGCCAGCAGCCTACTAAGAGAGACCCAGTACTTC
TRBV6-5	NA	TRBJ2-1	NA	15	CASSQTSMGGNEQFF	TGTGCCAGCAGCCAGACTAGTATGGGGGGCAATGAGCAGTTCTTC
TRBV28	TRBD1	TRBJ1-4	NA	14	CASRPGQPNEKLFF	TGTGCCAGCAGGCCGGGACAGCCTAATGAAAAACTGTTTTTT
TRBV14	TRBD2	TRBJ2-1	NA	17	CASSQGRLAFSYNEQFF	TGTGCCAGCAGCCAAGGGAGACTAGCCTTTTCCTACAATGAGCAGTTCTTC
TRBV7-2	TRBD1	TRBJ2-5	NA	14	CASTRDRGRETQYF	TGTGCCAGCACCCGGGACAGGGGGCGAGAGACCCAGTACTTC